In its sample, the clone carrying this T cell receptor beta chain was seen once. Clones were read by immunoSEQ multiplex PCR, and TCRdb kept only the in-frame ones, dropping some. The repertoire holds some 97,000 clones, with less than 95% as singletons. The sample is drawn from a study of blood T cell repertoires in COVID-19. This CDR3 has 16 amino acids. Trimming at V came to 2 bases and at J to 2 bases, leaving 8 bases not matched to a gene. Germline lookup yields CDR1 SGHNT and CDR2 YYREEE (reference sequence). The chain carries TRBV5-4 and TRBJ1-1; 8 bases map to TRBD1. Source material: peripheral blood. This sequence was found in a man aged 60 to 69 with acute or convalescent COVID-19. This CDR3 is CASSFDRGSVNTEAFF. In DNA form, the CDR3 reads TGTGCCAGCAGCTTTGACAGGGGATCAGTAAACACTGAAGCTTTCTTT.